This TCR beta chain was found in a study of beta chain features in type 1 diabetes. Findings and limits, study-wide: Shorter TCRB CDR3s, moderately but significantly so, marked every one of the four CD4+ subsets in Type 1 diabetes patients. TCRB repertoires of naive, central memory and Treg cells appeared more similar among patients than among healthy donors. Any HLA type influence on TCRB rearrangement was left unresolved here.

Via the markers CD45RO/CCR7/CD25/CD127/CD95/CD27, stem cell-like memory, regulatory, central memory and naive CD4+ cells were sorted. Every bit of the isolated RNA underwent reverse transcription, so sequencing read expressed TCRB transcripts. Profiled with immunoSEQ multiplex PCR; TCRdb holds only in-frame clones, not every one. This sample carries some 240,000 clones, roughly 17% of them seen once, and the ten largest clones take 0.07% to 0.095%. In germline, CDR1 is SEHNR, CDR2 FQNEAQ (reference sequence). Losses at the gene ends were 10 bases for V and 3 bases for J; bases not matched to a gene: 5. This CDR3 region has 13 residues. Turning to this clone: The antigen remains unidentified.

The sequence derives from a man in his thirties or forties with type 1 diabetes. V is TRBV7-9 and J is TRBJ2-2; 7 bases agree with TRBD1. Sequencing used naive CD4+ T cells from blood. CDR3 coding DNA: TGTGCCACCCGACAGGGTGACACCGGGGAGCTGTTTTTT. Protein product: CATRQGDTGELFF.